The subject of this entry is one T cell receptor (beta chain). This record belongs to a study of shared clonotypes between healthy human individuals. The repertoire was sequenced with immunoSEQ multiplex PCR; TCRdb's copy has only in-frame clones and lacks some. The sample has under 850,000 clones, roughly 92% seen once. CD8 cells classed as naive were CD45RO-negative and positively selected for CCR7, excluding terminally differentiated effector memory CD45RA+ cells. The source material was naive CD8+ T cells sorted from blood. The sequence was collected from a man aged 30-40 years in good health.

CDR3 DNA: TGTGCCAGCAGCTTAGGCCGATTGGCCGAGGTTGAAGCTTTCTTT. Encoded protein: CASSLGRLAEVEAFF. This chain links TRBV7-9 with TRBJ1-1; the D is unclear. Per germline, CDR1 SEHNR and CDR2 FQNEAQ (reference sequence). The CDR3 totals 15 residues. V lost 1 base, J lost 7 bases, and 16 bases lay in between.